This passage covers 19 T cell receptor beta chains from one sample sequenced in a study of blood T cell repertoires in COVID-19. Data came from immunoSEQ multiplex PCR; TCRdb stores just in-frame clones and leaves some out. The data show around 400,000 clones, 88% seen once. Material: PBMCs or T cells enriched from blood (not recorded which). The receptor set was obtained from a woman in her late teens or twenties who had been exposed to COVID-19.

The rearrangement links TRBV6-4 to TRBJ1-1, with 10 positions matching TRBD1. Trimming took 6 bases from V and 1 from J; bases not matched to a gene: 8. Per the germline V gene, CDR1 is MRHNA and CDR2 is SNTAGT. This CDR3 is built from 16 residues. The CDR3 DNA reads as TGTGCCAGCAGGATGGGGACAGGGGCCACGAACACTGAAGCTTTCTTT. The encoded protein is CASRMGTGATNTEAFF.

The rearrangement links TRBV3-1 (or the pseudogene TRBV3-2) to TRBJ1-2; 11 bases agree with TRBD1. CDR1 and CDR2 from the germline V gene are LGHDT and YNNKEL (reference sequence). V lost 4 bases, J lost 5 bases, and 9 bases stayed unmatched. The length of the CDR3 is 16 residues. CDR3: CASSPFGTGGGYGYTF. The CDR3 DNA is TGTGCCAGCAGCCCGTTTGGGACAGGGGGAGGATATGGCTACACCTTC.

V usage is TRBV7-8 and J usage is TRBJ2-7, with TRBD2 identical over 12 bases. J lost 4 bases, V lost 3 bases, and 7 bases had no gene match. Germline CDR1 is SGHVS and CDR2 is FQNEAQ. The CDR3 totals 16 residues. The CDR3 bases are TGTGCCAGCAGCTTGCGGGCTAGCGGGAGGGAGTACGAGCAGTACTTC. Its translation is CASSLRASGREYEQYF.

The gene calls are TRBV25-1 and TRBJ2-2, with 7 bases that match TRBD1. V was pared by 4 bases and J by 6 bases, with 2 bases of the junction left unmatched. Germline V gives CDR1 MGHDK, CDR2 SYGVNS. This CDR3 has 13 residues. CDR3 in DNA: TGTGCCAGCAGTGGCCAGGGGGCCGGGGAGCTGTTTTTT. The encoded protein is CASSGQGAGELFF.

The V call is TRBV4-2, the J call TRBJ2-5; D unclear. The ends were cut back, 1 base at V and 1 base at J, with 10 bases in the middle. The CDR3 runs 15 residues. CDR1 is LGHNA, CDR2 YNFKEQ, per germline. For the CDR3, the DNA is TGTGCCAGCAGCCAAGGTTGGGCCAGCCAAGAGACCCAGTACTTC. Residues: CASSQGWASQETQYF.

The rearrangement uses TRBV7-2 and TRBJ1-1; TRBD1 aligns across 8 bases. CDR1 and CDR2 from the germline V gene are SGHTA and FQGNSA. The V segment lost 1 base and the J segment 4 bases; nucleotides outside the gene matches: 8. CDR3 length equals 16 residues. The CDR3 sequence is CASSLGGRGRITEAFF. In DNA, the CDR3 is TGTGCCAGCAGCTTAGGAGGCAGGGGGCGAATCACTGAAGCTTTCTTT.

The chain recombines TRBV28 with TRBJ2-7, with 9 bases matching TRBD2. V gave up 5 bases and J gave up 3 bases; unmatched junction bases: 8. The CDR3 length is 15 residues. CDR1 and CDR2 (germline): MDHEN, SYDVKM. CDR3 DNA sequence: TGTGCCAGCAGTCCCACCCCTAGCGGGATCTACGAGCAGTACTTC. Translation gives CASSPTPSGIYEQYF.

The rearrangement joins TRBV6-5 to TRBJ1-1; D is perhaps TRBD1 (6 bases). Germline V CDR1 and CDR2: MNHEY, SVGAGI. V lost 6 bases to trimming and J lost 2 bases, with 7 bases between them. The CDR3 is made up of 12 amino acids. The CDR3 nucleotides read TGTGCCAGCAGACAGGGTAACACTGAAGCTTTCTTT. Residues: CASRQGNTEAFF.

J is TRBJ2-7 and V is TRBV7-6; TRBD2 aligns across 10 bases. The CDR3 runs to 17 residues. Per germline, CDR1 SGHVS and CDR2 FNYEAQ. After removal of 5 bases from V and 5 bases from J, the junction contained 15 bases not matched to a gene. CDR3 bases: TGTGCCAGCAGCCCGAACCCTCCTAGCGGGAGCTTCGACGAGCAGTACTTC. It yields the protein CASSPNPPSGSFDEQYF.

V gene TRBV18 combines with J gene TRBJ2-1; weak D call: TRBD1 (5 bases). CDR1 is KGHSH and CDR2 is LQKENI in the germline V gene. Deletions cut 4 bases from V and 0 bases from J, with 7 bases between. This CDR3 has 14 residues. For the CDR3, the DNA is TGTGCCAGCTCACGACAGAGCTCCTACAATGAGCAGTTCTTC. Translated: CASSRQSSYNEQFF.

The chain is built from TRBV2 and TRBJ1-4; weak D call: TRBD1 (6 bases). Germline-derived CDR1 and CDR2 are SNHLY and FYNNEI. Trimming removed 6 bases from V and 4 bases from J, with 12 bases in between. The CDR3 runs 14 residues. For the CDR3, the DNA is TGTGCCAGCAGGGGGGGGGCCATTAATGAAAAACTGTTTTTT. Its protein product is CASRGGAINEKLFF.

This clone was counted between two and nine times. The chain has TRBV18 and TRBJ2-1; D not certain. The germline V gene encodes CDR1 KGHSH and CDR2 LQKENI. V lost 3 bases, J lost 6 bases, and 15 bases lay in between. This CDR3 region has 15 residues. As DNA, the CDR3 is TGTGCCAGCTCACCTCAGGCATCTACTTCCAATGAGCAGTTCTTC. The encoded protein is CASSPQASTSNEQFF.

The V gene is TRBV28, the J gene TRBJ1-5; perhaps TRBD1 as D (5 bases). V lost 2 bases, J lost 0 bases, and 8 bases lay in between. The CDR3 length is 15 residues. The germline V gene encodes CDR1 MDHEN and CDR2 SYDVKM. The DNA of the CDR3 is TGTGCCAGCAGTTTAACAGGAAATAGCAATCAGCCCCAGCATTTT. Protein: CASSLTGNSNQPQHF.

The chain has TRBV19 and TRBJ2-1; 12 bases map to TRBD2. From germline, CDR1 is LNHDA and CDR2 SQIVND (reference sequence). The trim removed 2 bases at V and 5 bases at J, leaving 7 bases unmatched. The CDR3 contains 17 residues. Here the CDR3 reads CASSITSGGYFHNEQFF. DNA of the CDR3: TGTGCCAGTAGTATAACTAGCGGGGGGTATTTCCACAATGAGCAGTTCTTC.

This chain connects TRBV5-1 to TRBJ1-6; 7 bases are a match to TRBD1. The CDR3 spans 15 residues. Germline CDR1 is SGHRS and CDR2 is YFSETQ. The V and J ends lost 0 bases and 10 bases, in that order; junction bases with no gene match: 7. CDR3 in amino acids: CASSLDDRVESPLHF. The CDR3 DNA reads TGCGCCAGCAGCTTGGATGACAGGGTTGAATCACCCCTCCACTTT.

The chain employs TRBV5-4 and TRBJ1-6; the match to TRBD1 covers 10 bases. CDR1 and CDR2 from the germline V gene are SGHNT and YYREEE (reference sequence). The CDR3 consists of 14 residues. With 10 bases clipped from V and 6 bases from J, the junction kept 7 bases outside the gene matches. CDR3 sequence reads: CAGGDRGVNSPLHF. For the CDR3, the DNA is TGTGCCGGTGGGGACAGGGGAGTTAATTCACCCCTCCACTTT.

This chain links TRBV3-1 (or the pseudogene TRBV3-2) with TRBJ2-5, with 10 bases identical to TRBD2. CDR1 is LGHDT, CDR2 YNNKEL, per germline (reference sequence). After removal of 4 bases from V and 4 bases from J, the junction contained 3 bases not matched to a gene. The length of the CDR3 is 14 residues. CDR3 loop: CASSLRLAGETQYF. The DNA for the CDR3 is TGTGCCAGCAGCCTGCGACTAGCGGGAGAGACCCAGTACTTC.

V is TRBV11-2 and J is TRBJ2-1; 12 nucleotides match TRBD2. Trimming at V came to 5 bases and at J to 5 bases, leaving 4 bases not matched to a gene. The CDR3 has 15 amino acids. The germline CDR1 and CDR2 sequences are SGHAT and FQNNGV. The CDR3 region is CASSTRTSGNNEQFF. The CDR3 DNA reads as TGTGCCAGCAGCACTAGGACTAGCGGGAACAATGAGCAGTTCTTC. The entire variable domain, with the rest obtained from reference TRBV11-2 and TRBJ2-1, is as follows: EAGVAQSPRYKIIEKRQSVAFWCNPISGHATLYWYQQILGQGPKLLIQFQNNGVVDDSQLPKDRFSAERLKGVDSTLKIQPAKLEDSAVYLCASSTRTSGNNEQFFGPGTRLTVL.

The chain links TRBV6-5 to TRBJ2-3, with a possible D match to TRBD1 (5 bases). CDR1 is MNHEY, CDR2 SVGAGI, per germline. V lost 2 bases, J lost 6 bases, and 9 bases lay in between. The CDR3 runs 13 residues. The CDR3 sequence: CASSYDSLDTQYF. For the CDR3, the DNA is TGTGCCAGCAGTTACGACAGCCTGGATACGCAGTATTTT.